The present T cell receptor (beta chain) was sequenced within a study of blood T cell repertoires in COVID-19. Study-wide context: Donors in the United States, Italy and Spain gave samples during acute or convalescent COVID-19.

This clone was seen only a few times. In the authors' methods: The authors estimated nucleated cell counts from reference gene primer amplification. Clones were sequenced by immunoSEQ multiplex PCR, and TCRdb holds only the in-frame ones, with some missing. D and trimming come from the DNA, and the V and J calls and clone size come from that table. The table has about 69,000 clones, roughly 86% seen once. Seattle researchers signed up patients amid active infection and tracked them longitudinally. Sequenced sample: peripheral blood. The sequence came from a man in his forties with COVID-19, enrolled during active disease.

The CDR3 is CASSPGQGITMGEAFF. Written as DNA, the CDR3 is TGTGCCAGCAGCCCCGGACAGGGGATCACGATGGGTGAAGCTTTCTTT. The rearrangement uses TRBV7-6 and TRBJ1-1; 9 bases align to TRBD1. V lost 5 bases, J lost 7 bases, and 14 bases stayed unmatched. The CDR3 runs 16 residues. Per germline, CDR1 SGHVS and CDR2 FNYEAQ.